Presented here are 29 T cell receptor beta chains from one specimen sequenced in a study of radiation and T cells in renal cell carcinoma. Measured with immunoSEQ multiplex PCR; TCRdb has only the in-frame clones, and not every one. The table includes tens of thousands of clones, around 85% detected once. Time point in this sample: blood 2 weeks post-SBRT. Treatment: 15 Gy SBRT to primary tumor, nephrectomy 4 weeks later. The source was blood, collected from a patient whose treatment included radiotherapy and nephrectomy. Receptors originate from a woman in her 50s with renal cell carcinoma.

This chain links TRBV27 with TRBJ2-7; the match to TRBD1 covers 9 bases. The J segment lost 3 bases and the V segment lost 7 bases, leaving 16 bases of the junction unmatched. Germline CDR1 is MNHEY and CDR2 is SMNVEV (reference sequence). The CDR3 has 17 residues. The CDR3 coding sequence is TGTGCCAGCAAAAGGCGGACACTCGGGACAGGGCACTACGAGCAGTACTTC. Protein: CASKRRTLGTGHYEQYF.

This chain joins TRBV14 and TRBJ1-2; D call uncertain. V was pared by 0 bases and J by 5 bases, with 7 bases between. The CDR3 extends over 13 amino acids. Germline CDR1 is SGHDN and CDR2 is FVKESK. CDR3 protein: CASSQDLRYGYTF. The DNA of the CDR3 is TGTGCCAGCAGCCAAGATCTACGTTATGGCTACACCTTC.

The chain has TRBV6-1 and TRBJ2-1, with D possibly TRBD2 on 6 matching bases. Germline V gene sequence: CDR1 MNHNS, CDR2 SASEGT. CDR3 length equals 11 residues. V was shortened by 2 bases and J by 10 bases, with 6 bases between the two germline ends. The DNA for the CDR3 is TGTGCCAGCAGTGAAACTAGCGAGCAGTTCTTC. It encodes CASSETSEQFF.

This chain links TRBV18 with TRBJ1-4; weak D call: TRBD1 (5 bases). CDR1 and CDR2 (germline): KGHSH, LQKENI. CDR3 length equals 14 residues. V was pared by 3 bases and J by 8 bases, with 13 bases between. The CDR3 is CASSPGDGGEKLFF. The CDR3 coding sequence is TGTGCCAGCTCACCTGGGGACGGCGGAGAAAAACTGTTTTTT. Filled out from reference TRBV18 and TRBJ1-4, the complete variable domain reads NAGVMQNPRHLVRRRGQEARLRCSPMKGHSHVYWYRQLPEEGLKFMVYLQKENIIDESGMPKERFSAEFPKEGPSILRIQQVVRGDSAAYFCASSPGDGGEKLFFGSGTQLSVL.

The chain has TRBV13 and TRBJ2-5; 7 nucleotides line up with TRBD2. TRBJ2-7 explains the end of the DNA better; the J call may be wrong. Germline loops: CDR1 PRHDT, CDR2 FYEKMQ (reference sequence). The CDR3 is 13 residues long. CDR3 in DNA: TGTGCCAGCAGAGTAGCGGGTGCCTACGAGCAGTACTTC. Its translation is CASRVAGAYEQYF.

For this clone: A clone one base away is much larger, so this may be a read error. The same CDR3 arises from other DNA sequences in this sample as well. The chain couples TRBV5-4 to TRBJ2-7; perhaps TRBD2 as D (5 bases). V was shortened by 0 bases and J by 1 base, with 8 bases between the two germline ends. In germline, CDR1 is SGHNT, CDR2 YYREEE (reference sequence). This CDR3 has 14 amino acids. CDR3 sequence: CASSLGTPSYEQYF. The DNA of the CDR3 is TGTGCCAGCAGCTTGGGGACTCCTTCCTACGAGCAGTACTTC.

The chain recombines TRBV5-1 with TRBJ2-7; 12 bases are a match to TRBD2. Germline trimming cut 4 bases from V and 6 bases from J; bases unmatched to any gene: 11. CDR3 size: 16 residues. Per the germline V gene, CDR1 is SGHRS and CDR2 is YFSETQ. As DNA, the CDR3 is TGCGCCAGCAGCCCGGGACTAGCGGGTGTGGGAGTCGAGCAGTACTTC. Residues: CASSPGLAGVGVEQYF.

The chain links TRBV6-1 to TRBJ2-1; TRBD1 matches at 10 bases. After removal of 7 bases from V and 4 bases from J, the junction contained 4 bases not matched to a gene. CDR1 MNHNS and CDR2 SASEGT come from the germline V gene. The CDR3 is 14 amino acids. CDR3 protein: CASKTGGYYNEQFF. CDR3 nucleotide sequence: TGTGCCAGCAAGACAGGGGGCTATTACAATGAGCAGTTCTTC.

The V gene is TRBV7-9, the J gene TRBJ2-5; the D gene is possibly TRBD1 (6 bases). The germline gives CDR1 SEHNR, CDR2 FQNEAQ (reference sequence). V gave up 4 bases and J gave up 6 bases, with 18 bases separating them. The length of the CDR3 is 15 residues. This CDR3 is CASSSQWQGMKTQYF. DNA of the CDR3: TGTGCCAGCAGCTCCCAGTGGCAGGGGATGAAGACCCAGTACTTC.

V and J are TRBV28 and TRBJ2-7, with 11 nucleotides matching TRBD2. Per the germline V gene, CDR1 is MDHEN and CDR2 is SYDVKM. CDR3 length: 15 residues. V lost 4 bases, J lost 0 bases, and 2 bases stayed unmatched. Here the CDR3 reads CASSSGTSGSYEQYF. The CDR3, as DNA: TGTGCCAGCAGTTCCGGGACTAGCGGCTCCTACGAGCAGTACTTC.

CDR3 sequence reads: CAWSVPSKLSGNTIYF. DNA for the CDR3: TGTGCCTGGAGTGTACCCAGTAAGCTCTCTGGAAACACCATATATTTT. The chain recombines TRBV30 with TRBJ1-3; D is ambiguous. Trimming removed 0 bases at V and 0 bases at J, with 12 bases between. The CDR3 is made up of 16 amino acids. Germline values: CDR1 GTSNPN, CDR2 SVGIG (reference sequence).

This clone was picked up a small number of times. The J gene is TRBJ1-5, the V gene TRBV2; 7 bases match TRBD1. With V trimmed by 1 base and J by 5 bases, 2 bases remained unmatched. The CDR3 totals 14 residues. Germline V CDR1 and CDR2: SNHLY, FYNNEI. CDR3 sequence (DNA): TGTGCCAGCAGTGAAGTTCAGGGGGATCAGCCCCAGCATTTT. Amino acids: CASSEVQGDQPQHF.

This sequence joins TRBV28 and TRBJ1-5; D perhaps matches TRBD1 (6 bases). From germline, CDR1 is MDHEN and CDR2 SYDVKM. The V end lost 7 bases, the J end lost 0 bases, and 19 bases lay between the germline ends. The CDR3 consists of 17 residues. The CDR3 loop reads CASKPRTERYSNQPQHF. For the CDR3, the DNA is TGTGCCAGCAAGCCCCGGACAGAGAGATATAGCAATCAGCCCCAGCATTTT.

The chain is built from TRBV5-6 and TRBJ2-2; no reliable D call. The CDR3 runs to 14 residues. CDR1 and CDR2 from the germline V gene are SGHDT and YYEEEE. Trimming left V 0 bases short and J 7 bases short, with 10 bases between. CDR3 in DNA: TGTGCCAGCAGCTTGGCGAGTGTACACGGGGAGCTGTTTTTT. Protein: CASSLASVHGELFF.

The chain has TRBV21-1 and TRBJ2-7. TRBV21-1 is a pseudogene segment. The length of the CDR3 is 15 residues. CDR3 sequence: CASSLPPNPGFEQYF. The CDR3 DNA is TGTGCCAGCAGCCTCCCCCCGAATCCGGGCTTCGAGCAGTACTTC.

The CDR3 loop is CASSVEGTNTGELFF. Here the CDR3 DNA reads TGTGCCAGCAGCGTAGAAGGCACGAACACCGGGGAGCTGTTTTTT. V and J are TRBV9 and TRBJ2-2; D is uncertain. V shed 0 bases and J shed 0 bases, with 6 bases lying between them. Germline V gene sequence: CDR1 SGDLS, CDR2 YYNGEE. There are 15 residues in the CDR3.

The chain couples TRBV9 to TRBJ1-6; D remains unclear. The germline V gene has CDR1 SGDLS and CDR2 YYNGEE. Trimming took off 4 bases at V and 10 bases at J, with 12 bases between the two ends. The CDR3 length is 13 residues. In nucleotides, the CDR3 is TGTGCCAGCAGCCCTTCTATCCGATCACCCCTCCACTTT. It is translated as CASSPSIRSPLHF.

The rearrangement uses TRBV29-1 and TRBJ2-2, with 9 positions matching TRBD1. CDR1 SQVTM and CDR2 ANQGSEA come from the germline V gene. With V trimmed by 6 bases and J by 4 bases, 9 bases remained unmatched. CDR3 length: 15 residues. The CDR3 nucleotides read TGCAGCGTCACCCTCGGGGACAGGGTCACCGGGGAGCTGTTTTTT. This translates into CSVTLGDRVTGELFF.

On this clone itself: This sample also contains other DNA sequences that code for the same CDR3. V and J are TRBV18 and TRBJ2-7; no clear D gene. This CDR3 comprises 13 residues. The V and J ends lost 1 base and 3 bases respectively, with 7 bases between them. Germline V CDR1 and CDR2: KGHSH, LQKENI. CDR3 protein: CASSPLSGYEQYF. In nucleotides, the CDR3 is TGTGCCAGCTCACCACTCTCAGGCTACGAGCAGTACTTC.

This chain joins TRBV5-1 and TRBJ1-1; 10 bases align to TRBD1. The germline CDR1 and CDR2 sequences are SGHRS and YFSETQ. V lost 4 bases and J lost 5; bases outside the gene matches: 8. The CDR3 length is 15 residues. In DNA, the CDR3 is TGCGCCAGCAGCGCGACAGGGGGCGATGGGACTGAAGCTTTCTTT. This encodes CASSATGGDGTEAFF.

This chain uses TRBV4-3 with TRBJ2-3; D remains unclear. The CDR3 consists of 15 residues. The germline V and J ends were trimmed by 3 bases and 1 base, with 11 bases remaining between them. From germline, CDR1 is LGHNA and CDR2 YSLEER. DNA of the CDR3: TGCGCCAGCAGCCAGAGTTCTATGGGCACAGATACGCAGTATTTT. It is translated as CASSQSSMGTDTQYF.

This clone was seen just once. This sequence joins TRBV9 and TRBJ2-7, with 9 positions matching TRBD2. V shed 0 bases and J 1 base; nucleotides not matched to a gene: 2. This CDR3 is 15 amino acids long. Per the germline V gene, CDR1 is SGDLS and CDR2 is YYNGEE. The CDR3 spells CASSVGLAESYEQYF. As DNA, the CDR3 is TGTGCCAGCAGCGTAGGACTAGCGGAATCCTACGAGCAGTACTTC.

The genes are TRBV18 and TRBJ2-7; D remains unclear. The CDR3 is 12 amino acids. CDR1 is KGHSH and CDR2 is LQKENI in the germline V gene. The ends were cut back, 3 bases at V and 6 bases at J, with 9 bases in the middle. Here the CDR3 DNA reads TGTGCCAGCTCACCTCAAATGGGCGAGCAGTACTTC. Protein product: CASSPQMGEQYF.

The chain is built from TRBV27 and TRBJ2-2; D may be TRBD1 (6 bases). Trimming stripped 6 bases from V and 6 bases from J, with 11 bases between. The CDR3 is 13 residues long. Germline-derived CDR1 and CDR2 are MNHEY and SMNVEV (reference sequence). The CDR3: CASRGGGPGELFF. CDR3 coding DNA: TGTGCCAGCAGAGGGGGTGGCCCCGGGGAGCTGTTTTTT.

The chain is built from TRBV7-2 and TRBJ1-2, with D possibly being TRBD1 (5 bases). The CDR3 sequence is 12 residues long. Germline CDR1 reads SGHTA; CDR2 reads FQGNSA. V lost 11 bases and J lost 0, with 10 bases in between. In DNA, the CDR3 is TGTGCCGCGGGGCAAGCTAACTATGGCTACACCTTC. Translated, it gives CAAGQANYGYTF.

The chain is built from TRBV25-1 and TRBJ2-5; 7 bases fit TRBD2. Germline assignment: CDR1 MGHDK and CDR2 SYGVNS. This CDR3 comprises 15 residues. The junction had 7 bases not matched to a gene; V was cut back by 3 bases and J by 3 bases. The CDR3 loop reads CASSDPGRGEETQYF. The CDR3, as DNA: TGTGCCAGCAGTGACCCGGGACGGGGGGAAGAGACCCAGTACTTC.

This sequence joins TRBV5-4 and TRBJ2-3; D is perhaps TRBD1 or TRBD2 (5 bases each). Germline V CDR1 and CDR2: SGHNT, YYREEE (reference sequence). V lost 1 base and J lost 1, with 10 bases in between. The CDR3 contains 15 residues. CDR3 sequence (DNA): TGTGCCAGCAGCTTGAGAGGGGACCGCACAGATACGCAGTATTTT. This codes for CASSLRGDRTDTQYF.

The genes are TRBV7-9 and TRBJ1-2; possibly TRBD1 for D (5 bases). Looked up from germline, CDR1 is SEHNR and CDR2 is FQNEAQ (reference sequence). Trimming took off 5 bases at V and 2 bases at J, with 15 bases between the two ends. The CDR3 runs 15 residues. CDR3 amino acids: CASSPGPPGNYGYTF. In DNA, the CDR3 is TGTGCCAGCAGCCCGGGACCGCCCGGCAACTATGGCTACACCTTC.

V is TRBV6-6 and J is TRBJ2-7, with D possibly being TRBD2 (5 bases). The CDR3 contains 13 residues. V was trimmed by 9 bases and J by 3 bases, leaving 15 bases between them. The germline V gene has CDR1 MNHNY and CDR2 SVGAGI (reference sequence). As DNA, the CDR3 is TGTGCCAGTTCTACGGACGGGGACTACGAGCAGTACTTC. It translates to CASSTDGDYEQYF.